This T cell receptor beta chain was recorded in a study of regulatory T cells. The primer mix had 52 TRBV and 13 TRBJ primers. TCRdb's copy holds only in-frame clones and misses some; the assay was immunoSEQ multiplex PCR. The sample records 4,500 to 7,000 clones, approximately 80% being singletons. The study, taken as a whole, reports: Control CD8+ cells showed a nonsignificant trend toward higher Shannon entropy than patient CD8+ cells. Regulatory T cells showed the strongest V-J pair restriction and V/J gene skewing among patient repertoires.

A note on this clone: Its antigen is unknown.

Every patient with CD3G deficiency had evidence of autoimmunity. The CDR3 is 13 residues long. V was shortened by 5 bases and J by 2 bases, with 9 bases between the two germline ends. The germline gives CDR1 LNHDA, CDR2 SQIVND (reference sequence). Sequences were obtained from CD8+ T cells sorted from blood. This TCR derives from a child aged 10-17 years with CD3G deficiency. The chain couples TRBV19 to TRBJ1-1; D is unclear. Here the CDR3 reads CASSQTANTEAFF. In nucleotides, the CDR3 is TGTGCCAGTAGTCAGACGGCCAACACTGAAGCTTTCTTT. Using reference TRBV19 and TRBJ1-1 for the parts outside the CDR3, the full variable domain is DGGITQSPKYLFRKEGQNVTLSCEQNLNHDAMYWYRQDPGQGLRLIYYSQIVNDFQKGDIAEGYSVSREKKESFPLTVTSAQKNPTAFYLCASSQTANTEAFFGQGTRLTVV.